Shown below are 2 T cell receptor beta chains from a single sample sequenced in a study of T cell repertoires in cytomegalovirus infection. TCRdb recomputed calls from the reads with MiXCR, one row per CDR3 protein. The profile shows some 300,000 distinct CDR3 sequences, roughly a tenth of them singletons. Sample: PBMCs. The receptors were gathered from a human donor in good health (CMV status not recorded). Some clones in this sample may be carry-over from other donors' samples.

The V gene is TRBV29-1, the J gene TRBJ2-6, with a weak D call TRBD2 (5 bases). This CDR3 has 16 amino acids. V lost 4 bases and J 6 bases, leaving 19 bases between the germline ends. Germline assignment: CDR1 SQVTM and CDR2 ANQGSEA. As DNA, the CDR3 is TGCAGCGTTGGAAAACTAGGTCCGCCGTCGGCCAACGTCCTGACTTTC. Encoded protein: CSVGKLGPPSANVLTF.

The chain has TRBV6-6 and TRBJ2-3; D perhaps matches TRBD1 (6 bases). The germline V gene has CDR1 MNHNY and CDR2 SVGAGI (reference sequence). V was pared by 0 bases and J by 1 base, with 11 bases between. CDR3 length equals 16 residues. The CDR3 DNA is TGTGCCAGCAGTTACTCAGACCACAGGGGCACAGATACGCAGTATTTT. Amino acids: CASSYSDHRGTDTQYF.